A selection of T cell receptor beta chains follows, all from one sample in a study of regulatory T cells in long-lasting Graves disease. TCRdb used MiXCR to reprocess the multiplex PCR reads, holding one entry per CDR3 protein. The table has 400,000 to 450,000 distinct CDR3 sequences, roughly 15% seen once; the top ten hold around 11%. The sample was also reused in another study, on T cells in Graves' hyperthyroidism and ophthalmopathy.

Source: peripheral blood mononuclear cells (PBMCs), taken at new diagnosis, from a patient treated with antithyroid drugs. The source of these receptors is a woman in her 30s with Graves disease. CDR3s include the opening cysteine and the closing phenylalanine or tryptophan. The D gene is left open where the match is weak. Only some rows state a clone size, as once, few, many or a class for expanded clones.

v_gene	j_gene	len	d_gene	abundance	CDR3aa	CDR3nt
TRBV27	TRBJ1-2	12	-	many	CASSDHPGGYTF	TGTGCCAGCAGTGACCACCCCGGAGGCTACACCTTC
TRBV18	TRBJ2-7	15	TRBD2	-	CASSPPAGGIYEQYF	TGTGCCAGCTCACCCCCAGCGGGAGGAATCTACGAGCAGTACTTC
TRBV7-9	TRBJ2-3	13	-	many	CASSPGAVVTQYF	TGTGCCAGCAGCCCCGGAGCGGTAGTTACGCAGTATTTT
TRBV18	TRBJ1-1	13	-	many	CASSPTRGLEAFF	TGTGCCAGCTCACCGACCCGTGGTCTAGAAGCTTTCTTT
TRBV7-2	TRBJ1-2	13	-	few	CASSFSTGNGYTF	TGTGCCAGCAGCTTTTCAACAGGGAATGGCTACACCTTC
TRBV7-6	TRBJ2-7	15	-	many	CASSSTGRHSYEQYF	TGTGCCAGCAGCTCTACGGGACGCCACTCCTACGAGCAGTACTTC
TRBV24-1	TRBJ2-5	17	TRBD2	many	CATSDSGLAGYQETQYF	TGTGCCACCAGTGACTCCGGACTAGCGGGATACCAAGAGACCCAGTACTTC
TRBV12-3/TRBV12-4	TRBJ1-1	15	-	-	CASIMGPTGNTEAFF	TGTGCCAGCATTATGGGCCCTACGGGGAACACTGAAGCTTTCTTT
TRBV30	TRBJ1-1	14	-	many	CAWSEGQGGTEAFF	TGTGCCTGGAGTGAGGGGCAGGGAGGAACTGAAGCTTTCTTT
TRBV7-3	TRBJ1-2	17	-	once	CASSPEGGILANYGYTF	TGTGCCAGCAGCCCCGAGGGGGGCATCCTAGCTAACTATGGCTACACCTTC
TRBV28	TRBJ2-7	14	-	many	CASSSRGEAYEQYF	TGTGCCAGCAGTTCCAGGGGTGAGGCCTACGAGCAGTACTTC
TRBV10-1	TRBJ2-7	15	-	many	CASSETPNPSYEQYF	TGCGCCAGCAGTGAGACCCCCAACCCGTCCTACGAGCAGTACTTC
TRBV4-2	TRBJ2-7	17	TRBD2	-	CASSQDPAGASSYEQYF	TGTGCCAGCAGCCAAGATCCAGCGGGAGCTAGCTCCTACGAGCAGTACTTC
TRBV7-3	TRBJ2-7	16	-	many	CASSLKGHPGSEEQYF	TGTGCCAGCAGCTTAAAAGGTCATCCGGGAAGCGAGGAGCAGTACTTC
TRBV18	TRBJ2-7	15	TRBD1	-	CASSPGQVLPYEQYF	TGTGCCAGCTCACCGGGACAGGTTTTGCCCTACGAGCAGTACTTC
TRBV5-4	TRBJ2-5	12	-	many	CASTEGGETQYF	TGTGCCAGCACCGAAGGGGGAGAGACCCAGTACTTC
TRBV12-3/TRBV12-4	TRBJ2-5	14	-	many	CASSYRQSQETQYF	TGTGCCAGCAGTTATCGACAGTCACAAGAGACCCAGTACTTC
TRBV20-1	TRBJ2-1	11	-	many	CSASSYNEQFF	TGCAGTGCTAGCAGCTACAATGAGCAGTTCTTC
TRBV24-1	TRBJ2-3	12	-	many	CATGSSTDTQYF	TGTGCCACCGGATCCAGCACAGATACGCAGTATTTT
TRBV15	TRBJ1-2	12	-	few	CATSRQLGQTSF	TGTGCCACCAGCAGGCAATTAGGGCAAACCTCCTTC
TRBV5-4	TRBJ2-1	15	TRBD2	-	CASSFFQGGYNEQFF	TGTGCCAGCAGCTTCTTCCAGGGAGGGTACAATGAGCAGTTCTTC
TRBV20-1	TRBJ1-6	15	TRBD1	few	CSADIGQAINSPLHF	TGCAGTGCCGATATAGGACAGGCCATTAATTCACCCCTCCACTTT
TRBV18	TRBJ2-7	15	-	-	CASSPGTVLFYEQYF	TGTGCCAGCTCACCAGGGACTGTTCTATTCTACGAGCAGTACTTC
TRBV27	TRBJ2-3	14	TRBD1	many	CATSGRQGADTQYF	TGTGCCACTTCTGGGCGGCAGGGGGCAGATACGCAGTATTTT
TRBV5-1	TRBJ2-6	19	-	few	CASSFSVRRFGSGANVLTF	TGCGCCAGCAGCTTCTCCGTAAGGAGGTTCGGCTCTGGGGCCAACGTCCTGACTTTC
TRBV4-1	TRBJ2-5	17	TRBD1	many	CASSPNPGQGNQETQYF	TGCGCCAGCAGCCCGAACCCGGGACAGGGTAATCAAGAGACCCAGTACTTC
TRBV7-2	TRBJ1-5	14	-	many	CASSLKVGIQPQHF	TGTGCCAGCAGCTTAAAGGTCGGAATACAGCCCCAGCATTTT
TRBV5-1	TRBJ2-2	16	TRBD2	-	CASRATSGVIAGELFF	TGCGCCAGCCGAGCGACTAGCGGAGTTATAGCCGGGGAGCTGTTTTTT
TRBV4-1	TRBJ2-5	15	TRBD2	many	CASSPPWREQETQYF	TGCGCCAGCAGTCCCCCTTGGCGGGAGCAAGAGACCCAGTACTTC
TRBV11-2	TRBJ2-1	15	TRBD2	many	CASSETSGRENEQFF	TGTGCCAGCAGCGAGACTAGCGGGAGGGAAAATGAGCAGTTCTTC
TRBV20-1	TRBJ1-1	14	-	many	CSASREGRPREAFF	TGCAGTGCTAGTAGGGAGGGTCGACCACGTGAAGCTTTCTTT
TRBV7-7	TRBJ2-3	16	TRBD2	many	CASSPLTSGGTDTQYF	TGTGCTAGCAGCCCCTTAACTAGCGGTGGCACAGATACGCAGTATTTT
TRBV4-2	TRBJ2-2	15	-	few	CASSQDLRMVGELFF	TGTGCCAGCAGCCAAGATTTAAGGATGGTCGGGGAGCTGTTTTTT
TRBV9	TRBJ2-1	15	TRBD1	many	CASSISGTGGREQFF	TGTGCCAGCAGCATTTCCGGGACAGGGGGCAGGGAGCAGTTCTTC
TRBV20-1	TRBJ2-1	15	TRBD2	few	CSARGGGVDYNEQFF	TGCAGTGCCCGCGGGGGAGGGGTCGACTACAATGAGCAGTTCTTC
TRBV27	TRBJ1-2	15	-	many	CASSRTEPITNGYTF	TGTGCCAGCTCTCGGACGGAGCCAATTACAAATGGCTACACCTTC
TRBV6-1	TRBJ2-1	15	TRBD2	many	CASIGTSGSYNEQFF	TGTGCCAGCATTGGGACTAGCGGTTCCTACAATGAGCAGTTCTTC
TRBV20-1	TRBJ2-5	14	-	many	CSAREGSVQETQYF	TGCAGTGCTAGAGAAGGGAGTGTCCAAGAGACCCAGTACTTC
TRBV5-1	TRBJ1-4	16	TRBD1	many	CASSLAGTGGNEKLFF	TGCGCCAGCAGCTTGGCGGGCACAGGGGGGAATGAAAAACTGTTTTTT
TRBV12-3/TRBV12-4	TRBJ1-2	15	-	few	CAGSLTADGRGGYTF	TGTGCCGGCAGTTTAACGGCCGACGGAAGAGGTGGCTACACCTTC
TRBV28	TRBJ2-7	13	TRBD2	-	CASLGGEISEQYF	TGTGCCAGCCTGGGGGGGGAGATCTCCGAGCAGTACTTC
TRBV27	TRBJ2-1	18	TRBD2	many	CASSLEPPGLAVYNEQFF	TGTGCCAGCAGTTTAGAACCGCCGGGACTAGCGGTCTACAATGAGCAGTTCTTC
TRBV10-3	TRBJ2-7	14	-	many	CAISASESSYEQYF	TGTGCCATCAGTGCTAGCGAGAGCTCCTACGAGCAGTACTTC
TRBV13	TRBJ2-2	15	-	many	CASSKGAEGTGELFF	TGTGCCAGCAGCAAAGGGGCCGAGGGTACCGGGGAGCTGTTTTTT
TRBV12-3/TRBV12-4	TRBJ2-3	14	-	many	CASSIGPSTDTQYF	TGTGCCAGCAGTATTGGACCTAGCACAGATACGCAGTATTTT